The clone carrying this T cell receptor (beta chain) was detected a few times. The target antigen is unknown. This entry belongs to a study of CD8 T cells in ankylosing spondylitis. Overall study findings and caveats: Reported data indicate significant enrichment of disease-linked clones within matched ankylosing spondylitis synovial fluid. Ankylosing spondylitis blood appeared to be characterized by a TCR beta motif of about 8 highly homologous variants.

TCRdb passed the 5' RACE reads through MiXCR, listing each CDR3 protein once. The data contain about 540,000 distinct CDR3 sequences, about an eighth of them singletons. This CDR3 spans 14 amino acids. CDR1 and CDR2 (germline): DFQATT, SNEGSKA (reference sequence). This TCR was sampled from a male donor with ankylosing spondylitis. The sequenced sample consisted of blood, either unsorted or a sorted T cell fraction (not recorded which). The genes are TRBV20-1 and TRBJ1-5; D might be TRBD1 (6 bases). The CDR3 bases are TGCAGCCTAACCCGGGGGGCTGGGGATCAGCCCCAGCATTTT. Protein sequence: CSLTRGAGDQPQHF.